This T cell receptor (beta chain) was identified in a study of cytomegalovirus exposure and HLA in healthy donors. The overall study: Drawn from HLA-typed donors, some 80 million unique TCRs were held in an early data release. The study, taken as a whole, reports: In most subjects, TCR beta sequences reportedly gave accurate predictions of HLA-A and HLA-B alleles. The Asian-associated ancestry cluster reportedly had fewer N-insertions than the 666-donor mean in a later analysis.

On this clone: Its antigen remains unknown.

The PCR made use of 60 Vbeta and 13 Jbeta primers. Data came from immunoSEQ multiplex PCR; TCRdb stores just in-frame clones and leaves some out. This table lists about 88,000 clones. The CDR3 sequence is 15 residues long. Germline V CDR1 and CDR2: MNHEY, SVGAGI. Trimming removed 6 bases from V and 2 bases from J, with 13 bases in between. The receptor's source is a girl aged 10 to 17 in good health and CMV-seropositive. The sequenced sample consisted of PBMCs. The chain carries TRBV6-5 and TRBJ2-2; TRBD2 is a possible D gene (6 bases). The CDR3 sequence is CASRNGGSNTGELFF. Written as DNA, the CDR3 is TGTGCCAGCAGGAACGGGGGATCAAACACCGGGGAGCTGTTTTTT.